The 26 T cell receptor beta chains presented below share a single source sample, sequenced in a study of Ad26.COV2.S vaccination and SARS-CoV-2 variants. Treatment: roughly 20 received Ad26.COV2.S at low or high dose, single or two shots; 5 received placebo; per-sample allocation not given. Day 63 after the first injection of vaccine or placebo was the sampling time. Measured with immunoSEQ multiplex PCR; TCRdb has only the in-frame clones, and not every one. Among roughly 400,000 clones listed, approximately 92% were seen once. Sequencing was performed on peripheral blood, taken in a trial of Ad26.COV2.S vaccine versus placebo. These receptors were taken from a person between 18 and 59 years old who received the Ad26.COV2.S COVID-19 vaccine or a placebo.

The V call is TRBV11-2, the J call TRBJ2-5; 8 bases match TRBD2. The length of the CDR3 is 17 residues. Germline loops: CDR1 SGHAT, CDR2 FQNNGV. V dropped 2 bases and J dropped 5; count of bases not matched to a gene: 13. The CDR3 here is CASSLNAGGGLMETQYF. The CDR3 DNA sequence: TGTGCCAGCAGCTTAAACGCGGGCGGGGGGCTTATGGAGACCCAGTACTTC.

V usage is TRBV5-1 and J usage is TRBJ1-2; D is perhaps TRBD1 (5 bases). The CDR3 length is 15 residues. The V end lost 0 bases, the J end lost 8 bases, and 17 bases lay between the germline ends. Germline V CDR1 and CDR2: SGHRS, YFSETQ. The chain's CDR3 is CASSLGPALRGGYTF. The CDR3 coding sequence is TGCGCCAGCAGCTTGGGCCCGGCACTTAGGGGAGGCTACACCTTC. Based on the CDR3 plus reference TRBV5-1 and TRBJ1-2, the full variable domain is KAGVTQTPRYLIKTRGQQVTLSCSPISGHRSVSWYQQTPGQGLQFLFEYFSETQRNKGNFPGRFSGRQFSNSRSEMNVSTLELGDSALYLCASSLGPALRGGYTFGSGTRLTVV.

The chain links TRBV11-2 to TRBJ2-1, with D possibly TRBD2 on 6 matching bases. Germline CDR1 reads SGHAT; CDR2 reads FQNNGV. V dropped 5 bases and J dropped 7 bases, with 15 bases sitting between them. This CDR3 is 14 amino acids long. The DNA for the CDR3 is TGTGCCAGCAGCCCGTTCGAGGGGAGGAATGAGCAGTTCTTC. It translates to CASSPFEGRNEQFF. The full variable domain, rest sourced from reference TRBV11-2 and TRBJ2-1, is EAGVAQSPRYKIIEKRQSVAFWCNPISGHATLYWYQQILGQGPKLLIQFQNNGVVDDSQLPKDRFSAERLKGVDSTLKIQPAKLEDSAVYLCASSPFEGRNEQFFGPGTRLTVL.

The J gene is TRBJ2-7, the V gene TRBV4-1; 12 bases line up with TRBD2. The V gene end was trimmed by 0 bases and the J gene end by 7 bases; junction bases not matched to a gene: 10. The CDR3 runs to 17 residues. Germline V gene sequence: CDR1 MGHRA, CDR2 YSYEKL. The CDR3, as DNA: TGCGCCAGCAGCCAAGATATACTAGCGGGGGGCATTTGGGAGCAGTACTTC. Translated, it gives CASSQDILAGGIWEQYF.

The chain is built from TRBV30 and TRBJ2-7, with 8 bases that match TRBD1. Trimming took 1 base from V and 1 from J; bases not matched to a gene: 6. Germline assignment: CDR1 GTSNPN and CDR2 SVGIG (reference sequence). There are 15 residues in the CDR3. CDR3 amino acids: CAWSEGTGESYEQYF. CDR3 coding DNA: TGTGCCTGGAGTGAGGGGACAGGTGAATCCTACGAGCAGTACTTC. Complete variable domain (other parts from reference TRBV30 and TRBJ2-7): SQTIHQWPATLVQPVGSPLSLECTVEGTSNPNLYWYRQAAGRGLQLLFYSVGIGQISSEVPQNLSASRPQDRQFILSSKKLLLSDSGFYLCAWSEGTGESYEQYFGPGTRLTVT.

The genes are TRBV4-3 and TRBJ2-7; possible D gene TRBD1, 6 bases. The CDR3 has 14 residues. Germline CDR1 reads LGHNA; CDR2 reads YSLEER. The V end lost 4 bases, the J end lost 2 bases, and 12 bases lay between the germline ends. As DNA, the CDR3 is TGCGCCAGCAGCCGGTCCAGGGGTACCTACGAGCAGTACTTC. Translation gives CASSRSRGTYEQYF.

This clone was seen just once. V is TRBV27 and J is TRBJ1-1; D perhaps matches TRBD1 (6 bases). The CDR3 has 14 residues. Germline CDR1 is MNHEY and CDR2 is SMNVEV (reference sequence). The V gene lost 7 bases and the J gene lost 2 bases, with 14 bases spanning the gap. This chain's CDR3 is CASISRTDNTEAFF. Written as DNA, the CDR3 is TGTGCCAGCATTTCCAGGACAGACAACACTGAAGCTTTCTTT.

This sequence joins TRBV5-3 and TRBJ1-2, with no clear D. TRBV5-3 is designated an ORF whose function remains uncertain. CDR3 length equals 15 residues. Between the trimmed V and J ends, which lost 7 bases and 9 bases, there was a span of 25 bases. The CDR3 is CARLSRFRRPHSYTF. CDR3 bases: TGTGCCAGATTGTCAAGGTTCCGTCGCCCACATAGCTACACCTTC.

The chain carries TRBV5-6 and TRBJ2-1; TRBD1 agrees at 9 bases. V dropped 4 bases and J dropped 4; count of bases not matched to a gene: 12. The CDR3 totals 17 residues. CDR1 is SGHDT and CDR2 is YYEEEE in the germline V gene. The DNA of the CDR3 is TGTGCCAGCAGCCTTACGACAGGGGGAACTCTGTACAATGAGCAGTTCTTC. Protein product: CASSLTTGGTLYNEQFF.

This CDR3 is CASSSDTIEQYF. The CDR3 DNA reads as TGTGCCAGCAGCTCGGACACCATCGAGCAGTACTTC. The rearrangement uses TRBV5-5 and TRBJ2-7; tentatively, D is TRBD1 (5 bases). Trimming left V 3 bases short and J 6 bases short, with 10 bases between. The CDR3 length is 12 residues. The germline V gene has CDR1 SGHKS and CDR2 YYEKEE (reference sequence). Drawing the rest from reference TRBV5-5 and TRBJ2-7, the complete variable domain is DAGVTQSPTHLIKTRGQQVTLRCSPISGHKSVSWYQQVLGQGPQFIFQYYEKEERGRGNFPDRFSARQFPNYSSELNVNALLLGDSALYLCASSSDTIEQYFGPGTRLTVT.

V is TRBV4-3 and J is TRBJ2-7; 8 bases fit TRBD2. Germline V gene lookup returns CDR1 LGHNA and CDR2 YSLEER. V lost 4 bases to trimming and J lost 2 bases; unmatched junction nucleotides: 10. The length of the CDR3 is 16 residues. The CDR3 region is CASSPSGGAVAYEQYF. The CDR3, as DNA: TGCGCCAGCAGCCCATCCGGGGGGGCCGTCGCCTACGAGCAGTACTTC.

CDR3 amino acids: CATRGALSNQPQHF. CDR3 bases: TGTGCCACCCGGGGGGCGCTGAGCAATCAGCCCCAGCATTTT. The genes are TRBV15 and TRBJ1-5; perhaps TRBD1 as D (6 bases). The CDR3 covers 14 residues. CDR1 is LNHNV, CDR2 YYDKDF, per germline (reference sequence). V lost 8 bases to trimming and J lost 1 base, with 12 bases between them.

The chain has TRBV12-3 or TRBV12-4 and TRBJ2-7, with 7 bases fitting TRBD1. J lost 6 bases, V lost 4 bases, and 6 bases had no gene match. The CDR3 is 13 residues long. For the CDR3, the DNA is TGTGCCAGCAGTTCGAGGGGGCCCCTCGAGCAGTACTTC. This encodes CASSSRGPLEQYF.

The chain recombines TRBV29-1 with TRBJ2-7; a weak D match, TRBD1 (5 bases). The CDR3 has 14 residues. Germline V lookup: CDR1 SQVTM, CDR2 ANQGSEA. The ends were cut back, 3 bases at V and 2 bases at J, with 14 bases in the middle. The DNA for the CDR3 is TGCAGCGTTGACAACTCGGACAAAGCCTACGAGCAGTACTTC. This codes for CSVDNSDKAYEQYF.

This chain links TRBV6-1 with TRBJ2-3, with D perhaps TRBD2 (6 bases). Trimming removed 3 bases at V and 6 bases at J, with 13 bases between. Germline-derived CDR1 and CDR2 are MNHNS and SASEGT. The CDR3 is 14 amino acids. For the CDR3, the DNA is TGTGCCAGCAGTGATGCGGGGTTGTCGGATACGCAGTATTTT. Protein: CASSDAGLSDTQYF.

Written as DNA, the CDR3 is TGTGCCAGCAGTTTATCGAACTGGGGAAACTATGGCTACACCTTC. Protein product: CASSLSNWGNYGYTF. V gene TRBV27 combines with J gene TRBJ1-2, with D unclear. The germline gives CDR1 MNHEY, CDR2 SMNVEV (reference sequence). V was cut by 0 bases and J by 2 bases, with 10 bases left in between. The CDR3 totals 15 residues.

Comment on this clone: One end of the junction does not line up with germline, which may come from a read error. This chain connects TRBV7-2 to TRBJ2-1; TRBD2 matches at 12 bases. Looked up from germline, CDR1 is SGHTA and CDR2 is FQGNSA. The CDR3 extends over 18 amino acids. The CDR3 DNA sequence: TGTGCCAGCAGCTTAGTGTCGCTAGCGGGGGGGTCCTCCAATGAGCAGTTCTTC. This codes for CASSLVSLAGGSSNEQFF. The full variable domain, its missing parts supplied by reference TRBV7-2 and TRBJ2-1, is GAGVSQSPSNKVTEKGKDVELRCDPISGHTALYWYRQSLGQGLEFLIYFQGNSAPDKSGLPSDRFSAERTGGSVSTLTIQRTQQEDSAVYLCASSLVSLAGGSSNEQFFGPGTRLTVL.

The chain joins TRBV6-5 to TRBJ2-5; the D is unclear. This CDR3 has 16 residues. V was clipped by 4 bases and J by 5 bases, with 20 bases between them. Germline V gene lookup returns CDR1 MNHEY and CDR2 SVGAGI. The CDR3 coding sequence is TGTGCCAGCAGTTCCTCTACAACCGGTTTGGGGGAGACCCAGTACTTC. Translating it yields CASSSSTTGLGETQYF.

This CDR3 reads CASSLEAGRGYTF. The CDR3 nucleotides are TGTGCCAGCAGCTTAGAGGCAGGGCGAGGCTACACCTTC. V gene TRBV11-2 combines with J gene TRBJ1-2; maybe TRBD1 (5 bases). CDR1 is SGHAT and CDR2 is FQNNGV in the germline V gene. The CDR3 runs 13 residues. Trimming cost V 0 bases and J 8 bases, with 10 bases left between them. The full variable domain, with the rest looked up from reference TRBV11-2 and TRBJ1-2, is EAGVAQSPRYKIIEKRQSVAFWCNPISGHATLYWYQQILGQGPKLLIQFQNNGVVDDSQLPKDRFSAERLKGVDSTLKIQPAKLEDSAVYLCASSLEAGRGYTFGSGTRLTVV.

DNA of the CDR3: TGTGCCAGCAGTGCCTGGGGTAACACTGAAGCTTTCTTT. The encoded protein is CASSAWGNTEAFF. V is TRBV12-3 or TRBV12-4 and J is TRBJ1-1; D not certain. The CDR3 contains 13 residues. Trimming took 5 bases from V and 2 from J, leaving 9 bases between them.

The rearrangement uses TRBV12-3 or TRBV12-4 and TRBJ2-3; D gene uncertain. V lost 7 bases and J lost 5, with 13 bases in between. The CDR3 loop spans 13 amino acids. The CDR3 protein is CASTPGFQDTQYF. The CDR3 coding sequence is TGTGCCAGCACCCCAGGCTTTCAAGATACGCAGTATTTT.

The CDR3: CASSLTHSPIGEKLFF. CDR3 nucleotide sequence: TGTGCCAGCAGCTTGACGCACAGCCCGATTGGCGAAAAACTGTTTTTT. The chain joins TRBV5-5 to TRBJ1-4; D gene uncertain. The V gene lost 1 base and the J gene lost 8 bases, with 18 bases spanning the gap. From germline, CDR1 is SGHKS and CDR2 YYEKEE (reference sequence). This CDR3 is 16 amino acids long. The full variable domain, completed using reference TRBV5-5 and TRBJ1-4, is DAGVTQSPTHLIKTRGQQVTLRCSPISGHKSVSWYQQVLGQGPQFIFQYYEKEERGRGNFPDRFSARQFPNYSSELNVNALLLGDSALYLCASSLTHSPIGEKLFFGSGTQLSVL.

This sequence joins TRBV27 and TRBJ2-5; maybe TRBD1 (6 bases). V was shortened by 3 bases and J by 2 bases, with 10 bases between the two germline ends. CDR1 MNHEY and CDR2 SMNVEV come from the germline V gene (reference sequence). The CDR3 is 14 amino acids. CDR3 in amino acids: CASSLVTGQETQYF. CDR3 DNA: TGTGCCAGCAGTTTGGTGACAGGACAAGAGACCCAGTACTTC.

Remarks on this clone: The sample contains more than one DNA sequence encoding this CDR3. The chain recombines TRBV11-2 with TRBJ2-7; 7 bases fit TRBD1. The J segment lost 3 bases and the V segment lost 4 bases, leaving 6 bases of the junction unmatched. The germline V gene has CDR1 SGHAT and CDR2 FQNNGV. This CDR3 has 14 residues. The DNA for the CDR3 is TGTGCCAGCAGCTGGGGGCAGGGGGACTACGAGCAGTACTTC. This translates into CASSWGQGDYEQYF.

The rearrangement uses TRBV5-1 and TRBJ2-1; 9 bases line up with TRBD2. Germline CDR1 is SGHRS and CDR2 is YFSETQ. Germline trimming cut 4 bases from V and 6 bases from J; bases unmatched to any gene: 11. The CDR3 totals 16 residues. The DNA for the CDR3 is TGCGCCAGCAGCGGGGAGCGGGGGGAACGTATCAATGAGCAGTTCTTC. Its protein is CASSGERGERINEQFF.

The V call is TRBV11-3, the J call TRBJ2-3; the match to TRBD2 covers 7 bases. The CDR3 consists of 17 residues. Germline-derived CDR1 and CDR2 are SGHNT and YENEEA. V was pared by 3 bases and J by 3 bases, with 12 bases of the junction left unmatched. The DNA for the CDR3 is TGTGCCAGCAGCTTGGGCGTCGGGCAGGGAGGGACAGATACGCAGTATTTT. It specifies CASSLGVGQGGTDTQYF.